This entry features one T cell receptor (beta chain) sequence. The data were obtained in a study of blood T cell repertoires in COVID-19. Study processing details: It was from reference gene primer amplification that nucleated cell counts were estimated. Sequencing was performed with immunoSEQ multiplex PCR; in TCRdb, only in-frame clones are kept and a portion is missing. The D gene and trimming were derived from the DNA, and the V and J assignments and clone size from that table. Of approximately 260,000 clones listed, nearly 90% are singletons. The sequencing sample was made of peripheral blood. The clonotype was recovered from a woman in her forties who had recovered from COVID-19.

CDR3 residues: CASGAGVSAFSTGGFRLGDTQYF. The CDR3 DNA follows: TGTGCTAGTGGTGCCGGGGTGTCGGCATTCTCAACGGGAGGGTTTCGCCTAGGGGATACGCAGTATTTT. The genes are TRBV12-5 and TRBJ2-3; 8 bases match TRBD2. CDR1 LGHNT and CDR2 FRNRAP come from the germline V gene. J was trimmed by 6 bases and V by 5 bases; bases with no gene match: 34. The CDR3 totals 23 residues.